The sequence of this T cell receptor (beta chain) was determined in a study of OX40 agonist ivuxolimab in advanced cancers. Regarding the research as a whole: Ivuxolimab was an agonistic, fully human IgG2 monoclonal antibody directed against OX40 (CD134), a costimulatory receptor. Intravenous ivuxolimab was administered to patients every 2 weeks at six dose levels: 0.01, 0.1, 0.3, 1.5, 3 and 10 mg/kg. Among the roughly 52 dose-escalation patients, around 20 had hepatocellular carcinoma, approximately 15 melanoma, 9 renal cell carcinoma and 9 head and neck cancer. The dose-escalation cohort was 82.7% male with a mean age of roughly 60 years, ranging from roughly 23 to 80. Patients were allowed to have had prior anti-PD-1, anti-PD-L1 or anti-CTLA-4 therapy, and approximately 39% of the dose-escalation patients had been treated with checkpoint inhibitors. Partial responses were achieved by three dose-escalation patients, of whom one had hepatocellular carcinoma and two had cutaneous melanoma. The point of sequencing TCRbeta in the periphery was to test whether ivuxolimab changed TCR sequence diversity and drove clonal T-cell expansion. The monotherapy dose-escalation portion (N of about 50 patients) of the phase I ivuxolimab trial is reported in the paper. Study-wide findings and limitations: In the 0.1-3.0 mg/kg groups, partial responders had among the lowest normalized peripheral clonal expansion, particularly in CD8+ T cells. At doses of 0.1 to 3.0 mg/kg, clonal expansion of both CD4+ and CD8+ T cells in blood was seen between baseline and week 6. Low levels of normalized T-cell clonal expansion were also seen in some patients who did not respond. Antigen specificity was not determined for the clonally expanded peripheral T cells. After ivuxolimab, CD8+ T cells had more expanded clones than CD4+ T cells on average.

V sheds 5 bases and J sheds 0 bases, leaving 13 bases between their ends. Sequences SQVTM (CDR1) and ANQGSEA (CDR2) are obtained from the germline V gene. Taken from cysteine to phenylalanine, the CDR3 has 14 residues. Of the read, only the CDR3 DNA is kept; its 42 bases are in frame from base 1. To sequence the TCRbeta CDR3 region, genomic DNA was isolated from the sorted cells. The immunoSEQ Assay was used for sequencing of TCRbeta CDR3 regions. Held by TCRdb, this immuneACCESS table contains in-frame sequences only and omits some clones. Under half of the omission traces to an unresolved V gene where checked; the cause of the rest is unknown. Within this sample are about 73,000 clones, with around nine tenths of them counted one time only. Of the sample, around 0.7% is held by the ten largest clones. Patients with autoimmune disease history or receiving systemic immunosuppression were excluded from the trial. In every dose cohort, peripheral blood was drawn for TCR sequencing at baseline, cycle 4 day 1, and cycle 7 day 1. The samples were taken from a phase I, first-in-human, multicenter, open-label dose-escalation trial of ivuxolimab. Adults with locally advanced or metastatic melanoma, renal cell carcinoma, hepatocellular carcinoma or head and neck squamous cell carcinoma were enrolled in the trial. Before TCR sequencing, CD4+ T cells and CD8+ T cells from peripheral blood were sorted into separate populations.

Notes on this clone: Which antigen it targets is not known. Base qualities are not provided; no much larger clone lies one nucleotide away.

This clonotype originated in an adult with an advanced solid tumor such as melanoma, head and neck, liver or kidney cancer. The V gene is TRBV29-1 and the J gene is TRBJ1-1; 5 matching bases give a weak D call of TRBD1. The sequencing here drew on CD4+ or CD8+ T cells sorted from blood, taken in a trial of the OX40 agonist ivuxolimab. The DNA sequence is as follows: TGCAGCGTTTCCAGGGAACTCTTGAACACTGAAGCTTTCTTT. Its protein product is CSVSRELLNTEAFF.